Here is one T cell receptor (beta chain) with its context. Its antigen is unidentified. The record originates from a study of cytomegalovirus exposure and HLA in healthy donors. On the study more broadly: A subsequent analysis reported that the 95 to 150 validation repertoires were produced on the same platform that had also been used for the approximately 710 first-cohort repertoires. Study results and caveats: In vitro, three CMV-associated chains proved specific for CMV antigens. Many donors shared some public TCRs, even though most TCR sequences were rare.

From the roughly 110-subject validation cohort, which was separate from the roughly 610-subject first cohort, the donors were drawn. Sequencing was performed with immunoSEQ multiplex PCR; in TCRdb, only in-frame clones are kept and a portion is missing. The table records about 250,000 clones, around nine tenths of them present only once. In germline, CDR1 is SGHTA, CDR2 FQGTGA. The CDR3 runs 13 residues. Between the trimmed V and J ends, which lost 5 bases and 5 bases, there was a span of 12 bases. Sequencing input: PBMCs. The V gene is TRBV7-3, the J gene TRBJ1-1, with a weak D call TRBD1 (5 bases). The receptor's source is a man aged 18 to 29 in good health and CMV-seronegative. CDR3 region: CASSPMGGTEAFF. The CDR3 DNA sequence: TGTGCCAGCAGCCCGATGGGGGGTACTGAAGCTTTCTTT.